This T cell receptor beta chain was found in a study of blood T cell repertoires in COVID-19. Whole-study context: Both acute and convalescent COVID-19 samples were obtained from the United States, Italy and Spain.

Trimming at V came to 5 bases and at J to 5 bases, leaving 5 bases not matched to a gene. The CDR3 totals 13 residues. Per the study methods: How many nucleated cells were present was estimated from reference gene primer amplification. Clones were sequenced by immunoSEQ multiplex PCR, and TCRdb holds only the in-frame ones, with some missing. For V, J and clone size, that table is used; D and trimming come from the DNA. Here the sample spans around 57,000 clones, about 80% being singletons. The receptor comes from a woman aged 55-75 years with acute or convalescent COVID-19. Specimen: peripheral blood. V gene TRBV12-3 or TRBV12-4 combines with J gene TRBJ1-2, with 7 bases aligning to TRBD1. In DNA, the CDR3 is TGTGCCAGCAGTCGACAGGGTTTATATGGCTACACCTTC. This sequence encodes CASSRQGLYGYTF.